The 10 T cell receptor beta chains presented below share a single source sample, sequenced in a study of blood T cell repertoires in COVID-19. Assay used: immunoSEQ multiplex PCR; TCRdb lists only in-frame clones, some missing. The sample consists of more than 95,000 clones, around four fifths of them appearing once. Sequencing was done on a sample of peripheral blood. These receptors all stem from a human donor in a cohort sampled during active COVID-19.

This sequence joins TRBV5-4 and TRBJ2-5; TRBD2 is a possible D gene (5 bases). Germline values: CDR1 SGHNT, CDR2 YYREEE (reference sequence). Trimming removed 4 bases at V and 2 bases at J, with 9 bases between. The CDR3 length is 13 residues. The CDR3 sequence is CASSPGLQETQYF. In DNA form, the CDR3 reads TGTGCCAGCAGCCCCGGACTGCAAGAGACCCAGTACTTC.

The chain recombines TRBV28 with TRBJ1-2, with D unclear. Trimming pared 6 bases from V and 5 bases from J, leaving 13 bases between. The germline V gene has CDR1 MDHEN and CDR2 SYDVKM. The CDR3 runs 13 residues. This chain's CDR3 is CASRFPGGYGYTF. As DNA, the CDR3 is TGTGCCAGCAGGTTTCCGGGAGGGTATGGCTACACCTTC.

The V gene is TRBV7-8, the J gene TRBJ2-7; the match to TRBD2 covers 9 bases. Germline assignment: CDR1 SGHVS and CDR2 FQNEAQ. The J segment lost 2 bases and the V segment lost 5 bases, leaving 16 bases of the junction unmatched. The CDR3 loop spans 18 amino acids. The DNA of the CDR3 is TGTGCCAGCAGCATAAACCCACCAGCGGGGGGCAATACCTACGAGCAGTACTTC. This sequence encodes CASSINPPAGGNTYEQYF.

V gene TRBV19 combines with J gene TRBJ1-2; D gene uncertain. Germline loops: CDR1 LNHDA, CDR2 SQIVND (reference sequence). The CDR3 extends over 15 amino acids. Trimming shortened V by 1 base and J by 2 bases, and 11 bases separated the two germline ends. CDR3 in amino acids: CASSIGWEKNYGYTF. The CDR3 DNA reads TGTGCCAGTAGTATAGGGTGGGAGAAAAACTATGGCTACACCTTC.

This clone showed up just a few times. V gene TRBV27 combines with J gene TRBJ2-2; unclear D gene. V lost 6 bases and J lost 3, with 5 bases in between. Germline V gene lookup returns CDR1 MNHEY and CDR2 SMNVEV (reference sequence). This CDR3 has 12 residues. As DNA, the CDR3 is TGTGCCAGCAGGGCCTACACCGGGGAGCTGTTTTTT. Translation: CASRAYTGELFF.

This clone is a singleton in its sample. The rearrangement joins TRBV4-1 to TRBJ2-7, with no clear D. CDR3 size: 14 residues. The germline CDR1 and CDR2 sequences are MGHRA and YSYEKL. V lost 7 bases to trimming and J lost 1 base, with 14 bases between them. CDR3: CASKAAKFSYEQYF. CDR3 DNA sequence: TGCGCCAGCAAGGCGGCGAAATTTTCCTACGAGCAGTACTTC.

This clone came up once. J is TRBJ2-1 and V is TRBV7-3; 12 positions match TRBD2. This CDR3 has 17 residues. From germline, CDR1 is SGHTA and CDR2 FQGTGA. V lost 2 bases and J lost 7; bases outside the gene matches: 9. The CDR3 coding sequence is TGTGCCAGCAGCTTAGACCTGACTAGCGGGGGTAGGAATGAGCAGTTCTTC. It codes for CASSLDLTSGGRNEQFF.

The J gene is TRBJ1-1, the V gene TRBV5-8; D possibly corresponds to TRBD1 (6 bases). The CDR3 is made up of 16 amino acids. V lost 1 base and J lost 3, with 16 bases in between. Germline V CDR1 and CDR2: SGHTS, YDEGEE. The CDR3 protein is CASSLTQVAGDTEAFF. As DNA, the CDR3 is TGTGCCAGCAGCTTGACCCAGGTTGCAGGGGACACTGAAGCTTTCTTT.

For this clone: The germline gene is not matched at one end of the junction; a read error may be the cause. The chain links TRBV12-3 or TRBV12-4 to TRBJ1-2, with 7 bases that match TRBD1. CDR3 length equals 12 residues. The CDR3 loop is CASSLGDRVSSF. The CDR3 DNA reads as TGTGCCAGCAGTTTAGGGGACAGAGTAAGCTCCTTC.

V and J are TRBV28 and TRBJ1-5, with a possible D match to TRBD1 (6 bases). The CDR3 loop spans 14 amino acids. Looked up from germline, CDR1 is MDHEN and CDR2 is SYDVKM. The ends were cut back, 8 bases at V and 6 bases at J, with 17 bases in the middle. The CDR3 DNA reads TGTGCCAGCGACTTCGGGGGGGCCGGTCAGCCCCAGCATTTT. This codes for CASDFGGAGQPQHF.